This TCR beta chain was recovered during a study of shared clonotypes between healthy human individuals. Germline V gene sequence: CDR1 SGHTS, CDR2 YDEGEE. Trimming took 2 bases from V and 2 from J, leaving 26 bases between them. The CDR3 runs 19 residues. Points on this clone: Its specificity is unknown.

Study results and caveats: Of the naive CD4 clonotypes, roughly 5% were shared across a few donors.

The data were produced by immunoSEQ multiplex PCR, yet TCRdb's version contains in-frame clones alone and is incomplete. The data contain some 2,100,000 clones, 90% to 97% of them seen just once; the ten biggest clones take up around 0.13%. The sample consisted of naive CD4+ T cells sorted from blood. Subset indicated: CD45RA+ positively selected. This TCR derives from a man between 18 and 35 years old in good health. V usage is TRBV5-8 and J usage is TRBJ2-7; D is ambiguous. CDR3 sequence (DNA): TGTGCCAGCAGCTTCGATTGGGGTGCAGGCGGAAAAGGAACCTACGAGCAGTACTTC. It translates to CASSFDWGAGGKGTYEQYF. Combining the CDR3 with reference TRBV5-8 and TRBJ2-7 gives the whole variable domain EAGVTQSPTHLIKTRGQQATLRCSPISGHTSVYWYQQALGLGLQFLLWYDEGEERNRGNFPPRFSGRQFPNYSSELNVNALELEDSALYLCASSFDWGAGGKGTYEQYFGPGTRLTVT.